Each of the 22 T cell receptor beta chains below was sequenced from the same sample in a study of blood T cell repertoires in COVID-19. Clones were sequenced by immunoSEQ multiplex PCR, and TCRdb holds only the in-frame ones, with some missing. Of roughly 180,000 clones in the sample, about 85% are singletons; the top ten hold about 6%. The sequenced sample was PBMCs or T cells enriched from blood (not recorded which). The origin of the receptors is a middle-aged woman with acute COVID-19.

The chain has TRBV27 and TRBJ2-7, with D maybe TRBD1 (5 bases). The CDR3 loop spans 14 amino acids. Trimming stripped 3 bases from V and 3 bases from J, with 12 bases between. The germline V gene encodes CDR1 MNHEY and CDR2 SMNVEV (reference sequence). The CDR3 spells CASSFCVQGYEQYV. CDR3 bases: TGTGCCAGCAGTTTCTGTGTCCAGGGCTACGAGCAGTACGTC.

This chain joins TRBV19 and TRBJ1-5; 9 bases fit TRBD1. This CDR3 has 16 residues. Germline CDR1 reads LNHDA; CDR2 reads SQIVND (reference sequence). V trimming: 3 bases; J trimming: 1 base; junction bases outside the gene matches: 4. CDR3 in DNA: TGTGCCAGTAGTATTACGGGACAGGGAAGCAATCAGCCCCAGCATTTT. It encodes CASSITGQGSNQPQHF.

The V and J genes are TRBV27 and TRBJ1-2; D is possibly TRBD1 (5 bases). Per the germline V gene, CDR1 is MNHEY and CDR2 is SMNVEV (reference sequence). CDR3 size: 15 residues. Trimming took off 3 bases at V and 4 bases at J, with 15 bases between the two ends. CDR3 residues: CASSLGQPRLYGYTF. The CDR3 nucleotides are TGTGCCAGCAGTTTGGGGCAGCCTCGCCTCTATGGCTACACCTTC.

This chain links TRBV19 with TRBJ1-1; the D gene is possibly TRBD1 (6 bases). The CDR3 totals 15 residues. V was trimmed by 7 bases and J by 6 bases, leaving 21 bases between them. Germline V gives CDR1 LNHDA, CDR2 SQIVND (reference sequence). The CDR3 bases are TGTGCCAGTAATCCCGACAGGACTGGGGGGGCTGAAGCTTTCTTT. It specifies CASNPDRTGGAEAFF.

This rearrangement joins TRBV6-6 to TRBJ1-2; 7 nucleotides align to TRBD1. This CDR3 comprises 14 residues. CDR1 MNHNY and CDR2 SVGAGI come from the germline V gene (reference sequence). J gave up 2 bases and V 6 bases, and 6 bases lay outside the gene matches. CDR3 DNA: TGTGCCAGCAGCCATCGGACAGGAAACTATGGCTACACCTTC. Translated, it gives CASSHRTGNYGYTF.

The J gene is TRBJ1-1, the V gene TRBV19, with D uncertain. The CDR3 is made up of 13 amino acids. Trimming took off 4 bases at V and 1 base at J, with 7 bases between the two ends. The germline CDR1 and CDR2 sequences are LNHDA and SQIVND (reference sequence). The CDR3, as DNA: TGTGCCAGTAGTAGGGAGGCGAACACTGAAGCTTTCTTT. As protein: CASSREANTEAFF.

This chain joins TRBV5-1 and TRBJ1-1, with no clear D. Germline V CDR1 and CDR2: SGHRS, YFSETQ. The CDR3 is 16 residues long. V was cut by 0 bases and J by 0 bases, with 12 bases left in between. CDR3 DNA: TGCGCCAGCAGCTTGGCCGCCCGGGGTATGAACACTGAAGCTTTCTTT. Protein sequence: CASSLAARGMNTEAFF.

The V gene is TRBV7-6, the J gene TRBJ2-7; D is perhaps TRBD2 (5 bases). CDR3 length equals 15 residues. Trimming removed 4 bases at V and 2 bases at J, with 15 bases between. Germline CDR1 reads SGHVS; CDR2 reads FNYEAQ. DNA of the CDR3: TGTGCCAGCAGCTCCTGGCTAGCCGGACCCTACGAGCAGTACGTC. Encoded protein: CASSSWLAGPYEQYV.

The chain employs TRBV12-3 or TRBV12-4 and TRBJ1-5, with 7 positions matching TRBD1. This CDR3 has 13 residues. V lost 5 bases, J lost 8 bases, and 6 bases stayed unmatched. The CDR3 reads CASSRQGNEPQHF. CDR3 DNA: TGTGCCAGCAGTCGACAGGGTAATGAGCCCCAGCATTTT.

The chain combines TRBV27 with TRBJ2-3; TRBD2 matches at 10 bases. Germline CDR1 MNHEY, CDR2 SMNVEV (reference sequence). The CDR3 is 13 residues long. Unmatched junction bases numbered 2, after V lost 6 bases and J lost 5 bases. CDR3 amino acids: CASRRLAGDTQYF. The CDR3 region has the DNA TGTGCCAGCAGAAGACTAGCGGGAGATACGCAGTATTTT.

This clone showed up just once. The chain has TRBV6-4 and TRBJ2-1; 10 bases are shared with TRBD2. The V segment lost 3 bases and the J segment 8 bases; nucleotides outside the gene matches: 4. Germline V CDR1 and CDR2: MRHNA, SNTAGT. The CDR3 is made up of 14 amino acids. DNA of the CDR3: TGTGCCAGCAGTGAAGCGGGAGGGCCTTATGAGCAGTTCTTC. It encodes CASSEAGGPYEQFF.

This clone has only a few counts. The rearrangement links TRBV5-6 to TRBJ1-6; no clear D. The germline CDR1 and CDR2 sequences are SGHDT and YYEEEE. This CDR3 region has 16 residues. V was clipped by 0 bases and J by 6 bases, with 13 bases between them. Written as DNA, the CDR3 is TGTGCCAGCAGCTTGGTTGGCCGCCGGGGTAATTCACCCCTCCACTTT. Its translation is CASSLVGRRGNSPLHF.

A few counts support this clone. This chain joins TRBV18 and TRBJ1-1; 8 bases are shared with TRBD1. The V and J ends lost 6 bases and 8 bases, in that order; junction bases with no gene match: 11. Germline V gene data show CDR1 as KGHSH and CDR2 as LQKENI. The CDR3 runs 14 residues. The CDR3 DNA reads TGTGCCAGCTCGCGCACAGGGGGGGGACCGGAAGCTTTCTTT. It is translated as CASSRTGGGPEAFF.

The genes are TRBV19 and TRBJ2-2; no reliable D call. Germline V gene lookup returns CDR1 LNHDA and CDR2 SQIVND (reference sequence). The length of the CDR3 is 12 residues. V lost 5 bases, J lost 4 bases, and 5 bases lay in between. The CDR3 DNA is TGTGCCAGTAGTCCCCGCACCGGGGAGCTGTTTTTT. This gives the protein CASSPRTGELFF.

The chain is built from TRBV7-9 and TRBJ2-1; TRBD2 might be the D (5 bases). Germline assignment: CDR1 SEHNR and CDR2 FQNEAQ (reference sequence). V was cut by 2 bases and J by 8 bases, with 22 bases left in between. The CDR3 runs to 17 residues. The CDR3 protein is CASSLLNRISGFDEQFF. In nucleotides, the CDR3 is TGTGCCAGCAGCTTACTTAATCGGATTTCGGGGTTCGATGAGCAGTTCTTC. Complete variable domain (other parts from reference TRBV7-9 and TRBJ2-1): DTGVSQNPRHKITKRGQNVTFRCDPISEHNRLYWYRQTLGQGPEFLTYFQNEAQLEKSRLLSDRFSAERPKGSFSTLEIQRTEQGDSAMYLCASSLLNRISGFDEQFFGPGTRLTVL.

CDR3 sequence (DNA): TGTGCCAGCAGTGATTGGACTAGCGGCTCCTACGAGCAGTACTTC. This codes for CASSDWTSGSYEQYF. The chain carries TRBV6-1 and TRBJ2-7; 10 nucleotides line up with TRBD2. Germline V CDR1 and CDR2: MNHNS, SASEGT. Trimming at V came to 3 bases and at J to 0 bases, leaving 2 bases not matched to a gene. The CDR3 runs 15 residues.

The table lists this clone with a few counts. Other DNA sequences in the sample encode the same CDR3. J is TRBJ1-2 and V is TRBV12-3 or TRBV12-4; D unclear. The CDR3 has 13 residues. V dropped 1 base and J dropped 4 bases, with 7 bases sitting between them. The CDR3 bases are TGTGCCAGCAGTTTAGTGGGAGGCTATGGCTACACCTTC. Its protein is CASSLVGGYGYTF.

The genes are TRBV2 and TRBJ2-5; TRBD2 matches at 8 bases. V gave up 3 bases and J gave up 8 bases; unmatched junction bases: 8. This CDR3 has 14 residues. In germline, CDR1 is SNHLY, CDR2 FYNNEI. CDR3 protein: CASSERLAGSTQYF. The CDR3, as DNA: TGTGCCAGCAGTGAGAGGCTAGCGGGTTCCACCCAGTACTTC.

The chain uses TRBV28 and TRBJ2-2, with a possible D match to TRBD2 (8 bases). The CDR3 spans 16 residues. Germline V gives CDR1 MDHEN, CDR2 SYDVKM. V lost 6 bases and J lost 5, with 19 bases in between. The CDR3 here is CASSSGRGRTTGELFF. Written as DNA, the CDR3 is TGTGCCAGCAGCTCCGGGAGGGGGCGAACTACCGGGGAGCTGTTTTTT. The full variable domain, its missing parts supplied by reference TRBV28 and TRBJ2-2, is DVKVTQSSRYLVKRTGEKVFLECVQDMDHENMFWYRQDPGLGLRLIYFSYDVKMKEKGDIPEGYSVSREKKERFSLILESASTNQTSMYLCASSSGRGRTTGELFFGEGSRLTVL.

The chain joins TRBV11-1 to TRBJ2-1; 13 bases match TRBD2. The CDR3 is 15 residues long. In germline, CDR1 is SGHAT, CDR2 FQDESV (reference sequence). The V and J ends lost 5 bases and 9 bases, in that order; junction bases with no gene match: 7. The CDR3 coding sequence is TGTGCCAGCAGCAGTGGACTAGCGGGAGTGGGTGAGCAGTTCTTC. Translating gives CASSSGLAGVGEQFF.

The genes are TRBV1 and TRBJ2-7; the table assigns TRBD1, which was not confirmed against the DNA. TRBV1 is given as a pseudogene. CDR3 size: 17 residues. In DNA form, the CDR3 reads TGCACCAGCAGCCAAGGGACTAGGGACAGGAATATTTACGAGCAGTACGTC. Translation gives CTSSQGTRDRNIYEQYV.

A single count supports this clone. The V gene is TRBV29-1, the J gene TRBJ1-2, with D uncertain. The V and J ends lost 6 bases and 5 bases respectively, with 10 bases between them. CDR1 is SQVTM and CDR2 is ANQGSEA in the germline V gene. The CDR3 totals 11 residues. CDR3 sequence: CSVDIGYGYTF. In DNA, the CDR3 is TGCAGCGTCGATATCGGGTATGGCTACACCTTC.